Listed below are T cell receptor beta chains from one sample, sequenced in a study of blood T cell repertoires in COVID-19. Clones were read by immunoSEQ multiplex PCR, and TCRdb kept only the in-frame ones, dropping some. The data hold around 38,000 clones, with around 90% observed a single time. Sample: peripheral blood. The origin of the receptors is a man in his 60s with COVID-19, enrolled during active disease. CDR3s include the opening cysteine and the closing phenylalanine or tryptophan. A D gene is named only where the DNA matches it firmly. Clone size appears in some rows only: once, few, many, or a class for an expanded clone.

TRBJ1-4,TRBD1,TRBV9,15,.,TGTGCCAGCAGCGTTAGACAGGGGGCTGGTGAAAAACTGTTTTTT,CASSVRQGAGEKLFF
TRBJ2-1,.,TRBV20-1,14,.,TGCAGTGCTAGTCTCGGCGGCAACTACAATGAGCAGTTCTTC,CSASLGGNYNEQFF
TRBJ2-3,TRBD2,TRBV20-1,18,.,TGCAGTGCTAGTTCCGCCTCCTTAGCGGGAGATAGTACAGATACGCAGTATTTT,CSASSASLAGDSTDTQYF
TRBJ1-2,.,TRBV19,13,.,TGTGCCAGTAGGGCGGATGCTAACTATGGCTACACCTTC,CASRADANYGYTF
TRBJ1-2,TRBD1,TRBV28,14,.,TGTGCCAGCAGTCCAGGACAGGGGGACTATGGCTACACCTTC,CASSPGQGDYGYTF
TRBJ2-2,TRBD2,TRBV28,22,.,TGTGCCAGCAGTTTGTGTCACCGGCTAGCGGGAGGAACCCCCCCCACCACCGGGGAGCTGTTTTTT,CASSLCHRLAGGTPPTTGELFF
TRBJ1-6,.,TRBV28,12,.,TGTGCCAGCAGCCTAACCAATTCACCCCTCCACTTT,CASSLTNSPLHF
TRBJ1-1,.,TRBV5-1,14,.,TGCGCCAGCAGCGTGGACACGTTGAACACTGAAGCTTTCTTT,CASSVDTLNTEAFF
TRBJ2-3,TRBD2,TRBV9,17,.,TGTGCCAGTACTAAAAGCGGGAGGGCCCGGGGCACAGATACGCAGTATTTT,CASTKSGRARGTDTQYF
TRBJ1-6,TRBD1,TRBV3-1/TRBV3-2,17,.,TGTGCCAGCAGCCAAGCCCGGGACAGGGGGTATAATTCACCCCTCCACTTT,CASSQARDRGYNSPLHF
TRBJ1-1,TRBD1,TRBV30,15,.,TGTGCCTGGAGGAACCCAGGGGGCGCCTACACTGAAGCTTTCTTT,CAWRNPGGAYTEAFF
TRBJ2-1,TRBD2,TRBV29-1,15,.,TGCAGCGCCCCACTAGCGGGGGTACCCTACAATGAGCAGTTCTTC,CSAPLAGVPYNEQFF
TRBJ1-6,TRBD1,TRBV6-5,16,.,TGTGCCAGCAGTTCCCGGACAGGATGGGGCGCGGCACCCCTCCACTTT,CASSSRTGWGAAPLHF
TRBJ2-7,.,TRBV12-3/TRBV12-4,12,.,TGTGCCAGCAGTTTAACAGACCGTACCCCATACTTC,CASSLTDRTPYF
TRBJ1-5,TRBD1,TRBV28,17,.,TGTGCCAGCAGTGCCCCCTACAGGGGCCTTAGCAATCAGCCCCAGCATTTT,CASSAPYRGLSNQPQHF
TRBJ2-7,.,TRBV7-9,14,.,TGTGCCAGCAGCTCGGTGGGTCGGGGCTACGAGCAGTACTTC,CASSSVGRGYEQYF
TRBJ2-4,TRBD1,TRBV11-2,14,.,TGTGCCAGCAGCTTAGGGACAGGGGTAAACATTCAGTACTTC,CASSLGTGVNIQYF
TRBJ2-1,TRBD2,TRBV10-2,15,.,TGCGCCAGCAGTCCTAGCGGCCAATCCTACAATGAGCAGTTCTTC,CASSPSGQSYNEQFF
TRBJ2-1,TRBD2,TRBV5-1,16,.,TGCGCCAGCAGCGCTCCGGGACTAGCGGGAGTCGGGGAGCAGTTCTTC,CASSAPGLAGVGEQFF
TRBJ1-5,.,TRBV11-2,14,.,TGTGCCAGCAGCTTAGGTTTGGGCGATCAGCCCCAGCATTTT,CASSLGLGDQPQHF
TRBJ2-1,TRBD2,TRBV4-3,21,few,TGCGCCAGCAGCCAAGAATTAACCTGCCGAAGGACTAGCGGGAGATTTTGCGAGCAGTTCTTC,CASSQELTCRRTSGRFCEQFF
TRBJ2-1,TRBD2,TRBV7-9,15,.,TGTGCCAGCAGCTTAGCGGTAGTAGCGGGAGATCAGCAGTTCTTC,CASSLAVVAGDQQFF
TRBJ1-4,TRBD1,TRBV5-6,14,.,TGTGCCAGCAGCCGCAGGGGGACTGATGAAAAACTGTTTTTT,CASSRRGTDEKLFF
TRBJ2-1,TRBD2,TRBV5-4,14,.,TGTGCCAGCAGCTTGGGGGGACTAGCGGGCGAGCAGTTCTTC,CASSLGGLAGEQFF
TRBJ1-5,TRBD1,TRBV10-3,13,once,TGTGCCATCAGAGACAGGGATAATTGGCCCCAGCATTTT,CAIRDRDNWPQHF
TRBJ2-1,TRBD2,TRBV19,14,.,TGTGCCAGTAGCCCTCGGGCGGGAGGTGGTGAGCAGTTCTTC,CASSPRAGGGEQFF